This record covers a single T cell receptor (beta chain). Its antigen has not been determined. The sample holds no much larger clone one base away, and base qualities are not on file. The data stem from a study of OX40 agonist ivuxolimab in advanced cancers. In the study overall: Ivuxolimab was a fully human IgG2 agonistic monoclonal antibody targeting the costimulatory receptor OX40 (CD134). Prior anti-PD-1, anti-PD-L1 or anti-CTLA-4 therapy was permitted, and approximately 42% of dose-escalation patients had received checkpoint inhibitors. In the dose-escalation cohort, roughly 80% of patients were male, and the mean age was around 60 years, with a range of roughly 23 to 85. Peripheral TCRbeta sequencing aimed to test whether ivuxolimab altered TCR sequence diversity and caused clonal T-cell expansion. Among the roughly 50 dose-escalation patients, about 19 had hepatocellular carcinoma, around 15 melanoma, 9 renal cell carcinoma and 9 head and neck cancer. Three dose-escalation patients achieved partial responses, one with hepatocellular carcinoma and two with cutaneous melanoma. Intravenous ivuxolimab was administered to patients every 2 weeks at six dose levels: 0.01, 0.1, 0.3, 1.5, 3 and 10 mg/kg. The paper covers the monotherapy dose-escalation part of the phase I ivuxolimab trial, which included N of about 51 patients.

V is pared back by 6 bases and J by 0 bases, with 5 bases lying between the germline termini. Its CDR3 holds 13 amino acids, cysteine through phenylalanine. Solely the CDR3 DNA is kept, with 39 bases framed from the first base. The germline V gene (reference sequence) provides CDR1 MNHEY and CDR2 SMNVEV. What the authors observed across the whole study: In the 0.1-3.0 mg/kg groups, partial responders were among the patients with the lowest normalized peripheral clonal expansion, particularly in CD8+ T cells. At doses from 0.1 to 3.0 mg/kg, clonal expansion was seen in both CD4+ and CD8+ blood T cells between baseline and week 6. Low levels of normalized T-cell clonal expansion were also seen in some patients who did not respond. The antigen specificity of the clonally expanded peripheral T cells was not determined. After ivuxolimab, more expanded clones were found on average in CD8+ T cells than in CD4+ T cells.

To sequence the TCRbeta CDR3 region, genomic DNA was isolated from the sorted cells. The immunoSEQ Assay was used to sequence the TCRbeta CDR3 regions. Sourced from immuneACCESS, this table was stored by TCRdb with only in-frame sequences that have V and J called. A share of the clones is absent; for the studies checked, an unresolved V gene accounts for under half, and the remainder has no known explanation. Here the sample has 50,000 or so clones; approximately 89% occur a single time. The biggest ten clones account for 8.7% of the sample. The trial excluded patients who had a history of autoimmune disease or who were on systemic immunosuppression. In every dose cohort, peripheral blood was drawn for TCR sequencing at baseline, cycle 4 day 1, and cycle 7 day 1. The samples were drawn from a first-in-human, open-label, multicenter phase I dose-escalation trial of ivuxolimab. The trial enrolled adults with locally advanced or metastatic head and neck squamous cell, hepatocellular, melanoma or renal cell carcinoma. Before TCR sequencing, CD4+ T cells and CD8+ T cells were sorted from peripheral blood as separate populations.

This sequence originates from an adult with an advanced solid tumor such as melanoma, head and neck, liver or kidney cancer. Sequencing used CD4+ or CD8+ T cells sorted from blood, obtained in a trial of the OX40 agonist ivuxolimab. Here the chain combines TRBV27 and TRBJ2-2, with no confident D gene call. The CDR3 protein: CASSPTNTGELFF. In nucleotides, the sequence is TGTGCCAGCAGCCCCACGAACACCGGGGAGCTGTTTTTT.